The rows below give T cell receptor beta chains drawn from one sample of a study of OX40 agonist ivuxolimab in advanced cancers. Repertoires were generated with immunoSEQ multiplex PCR, while TCRdb's copy carries only in-frame clones and drops some. The profile covers tens of thousands of clones, with about 85% appearing a single time and about 1.3% taken by the ten largest. Sequenced material: CD4+ or CD8+ T cells sorted from blood, taken in a trial of the OX40 agonist ivuxolimab. All receptors derive from an adult with an advanced solid tumor such as melanoma, head and neck, liver or kidney cancer. Each CDR3 is given with its conserved first and last residue. The D gene is left open where the match is weak. Not every row has a clone size; where given, it reads once, few, many or a size class.

j_gene	abundance	v_gene	d_gene	CDR3aa	CDR3nt
TRBJ2-5	.	TRBV6-6	.	CASSSSGLGQETQYF	TGTGCCAGCAGTTCCTCGGGACTGGGACAAGAGACCCAGTACTTC
TRBJ1-1	.	TRBV7-6	.	CASSLADGRNTEAFF	TGTGCCAGCAGCTTAGCGGACGGACGGAACACTGAAGCTTTCTTT
TRBJ2-7	few	TRBV4-2	TRBD1	CASSKGEVRTGVDEQYF	TGTGCCAGCAGCAAAGGAGAAGTACGGACAGGGGTCGACGAGCAGTACTTC
TRBJ1-6	once	TRBV11-2	.	CASSFSMGGSQSPLHF	TGTGCCAGCAGCTTTAGTATGGGGGGCTCACAATCACCCCTCCACTTT
TRBJ1-2	.	TRBV5-1	TRBD1	CASSFSETGGRGYTF	TGCGCCAGCAGCTTCAGCGAGACAGGGGGCCGTGGCTACACCTTC
TRBJ1-5	.	TRBV2	.	CASSEDGSNQPQHF	TGTGCCAGCAGTGAGGACGGTAGCAATCAGCCCCAGCATTTT
TRBJ2-2	.	TRBV6-5	TRBD2	CASSLSGRGNGELFF	TGTGCCAGCAGCCTTAGCGGGAGGGGTAACGGGGAGCTGTTTTTT
TRBJ1-6	once	TRBV5-4	.	CASSLFGGSRWSPLHF	TGTGCCAGCAGCTTGTTTGGCGGCAGCAGGTGGTCACCCCTCCACTTT
TRBJ2-5	.	TRBV7-8	.	CASTPYGGAETQYF	TGTGCCAGCACCCCCTATGGGGGGGCGGAGACCCAGTACTTC
TRBJ2-7	.	TRBV5-8	.	CASSSRGSEQYF	TGTGCCAGCAGCTCTCGGGGGTCAGAGCAGTACTTC
TRBJ1-5	.	TRBV11-2	.	CASSPGEGRTQHF	TGTGCCAGCAGCCCAGGGGAGGGCCGGACCCAGCATTTT
TRBJ2-2	.	TRBV19	.	CASRLQGNTGELFF	TGTGCCAGTAGACTACAGGGGAACACCGGGGAGCTGTTTTTT
TRBJ2-6	.	TRBV18	.	CASSPESRGGPSGANVLTF	TGTGCCAGCTCACCAGAGAGTAGGGGTGGGCCCTCTGGGGCCAACGTCCTGACTTTC
TRBJ2-5	once	TRBV5-1	.	CASSFSVRSETQYF	TGCGCCAGCAGTTTTTCGGTGAGGTCGGAGACCCAGTACTTC
TRBJ2-1	.	TRBV10-3	.	CAISRREPSYNEQFF	TGTGCCATCAGTAGGAGGGAACCCTCCTACAATGAGCAGTTCTTC
TRBJ2-1	.	TRBV5-1	TRBD1	CASSIGQDGRNEQFF	TGCGCCAGCAGCATTGGACAGGACGGTCGGAATGAGCAGTTCTTC
TRBJ1-3	.	TRBV6-4	.	CASKKETLRSYSGNTIYF	TGTGCCAGTAAAAAAGAAACCTTGCGGTCGTACTCTGGAAACACCATATATTTT
TRBJ2-3	.	TRBV4-1	TRBD2	CASSQTGLDRTDTQYF	TGCGCCAGCAGCCAAACTGGACTAGACCGAACAGATACGCAGTATTTT
TRBJ1-1	.	TRBV5-1	.	CASGIVGNTEAFF	TGCGCCAGCGGAATCGTCGGGAACACTGAAGCTTTCTTT
TRBJ1-2	.	TRBV19	TRBD1	CASTADRGGYTF	TGTGCCAGTACCGCCGACAGGGGCGGCTACACCTTC
TRBJ2-7	few	TRBV28	TRBD1	CATRQGIGEQYF	TGTGCCACCCGACAGGGTATCGGCGAGCAGTACTTC
TRBJ2-7	.	TRBV6-5	.	CASRDSGEQYF	TGTGCCAGCAGGGACTCGGGCGAGCAGTACTTC
TRBJ1-2	.	TRBV10-1	.	CASSRGSSYGYTF	TGCGCCAGCTCCCGAGGCAGTTCCTATGGCTACACCTTC
TRBJ2-6	.	TRBV18	.	CASSPSSGANVLTF	TGTGCCAGCTCACCGAGCTCTGGGGCCAACGTCCTGACTTTC
TRBJ2-2	.	TRBV5-1	.	CASSLRGSSNGELFF	TGCGCCAGCAGCCTGAGGGGGAGTTCAAACGGGGAGCTGTTTTTT